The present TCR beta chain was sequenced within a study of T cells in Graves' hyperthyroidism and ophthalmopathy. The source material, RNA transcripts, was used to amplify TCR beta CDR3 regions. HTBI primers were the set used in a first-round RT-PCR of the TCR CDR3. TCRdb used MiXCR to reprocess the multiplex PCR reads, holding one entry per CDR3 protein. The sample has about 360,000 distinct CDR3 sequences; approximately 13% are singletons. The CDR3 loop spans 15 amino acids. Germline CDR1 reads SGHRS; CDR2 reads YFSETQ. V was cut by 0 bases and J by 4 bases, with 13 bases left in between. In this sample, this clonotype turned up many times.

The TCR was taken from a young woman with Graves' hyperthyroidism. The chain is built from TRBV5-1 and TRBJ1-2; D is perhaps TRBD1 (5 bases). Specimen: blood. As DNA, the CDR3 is TGCGCCAGCAGCTTGGGGGACGTCCCCGCCTATGGCTACACCTTC. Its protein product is CASSLGDVPAYGYTF.